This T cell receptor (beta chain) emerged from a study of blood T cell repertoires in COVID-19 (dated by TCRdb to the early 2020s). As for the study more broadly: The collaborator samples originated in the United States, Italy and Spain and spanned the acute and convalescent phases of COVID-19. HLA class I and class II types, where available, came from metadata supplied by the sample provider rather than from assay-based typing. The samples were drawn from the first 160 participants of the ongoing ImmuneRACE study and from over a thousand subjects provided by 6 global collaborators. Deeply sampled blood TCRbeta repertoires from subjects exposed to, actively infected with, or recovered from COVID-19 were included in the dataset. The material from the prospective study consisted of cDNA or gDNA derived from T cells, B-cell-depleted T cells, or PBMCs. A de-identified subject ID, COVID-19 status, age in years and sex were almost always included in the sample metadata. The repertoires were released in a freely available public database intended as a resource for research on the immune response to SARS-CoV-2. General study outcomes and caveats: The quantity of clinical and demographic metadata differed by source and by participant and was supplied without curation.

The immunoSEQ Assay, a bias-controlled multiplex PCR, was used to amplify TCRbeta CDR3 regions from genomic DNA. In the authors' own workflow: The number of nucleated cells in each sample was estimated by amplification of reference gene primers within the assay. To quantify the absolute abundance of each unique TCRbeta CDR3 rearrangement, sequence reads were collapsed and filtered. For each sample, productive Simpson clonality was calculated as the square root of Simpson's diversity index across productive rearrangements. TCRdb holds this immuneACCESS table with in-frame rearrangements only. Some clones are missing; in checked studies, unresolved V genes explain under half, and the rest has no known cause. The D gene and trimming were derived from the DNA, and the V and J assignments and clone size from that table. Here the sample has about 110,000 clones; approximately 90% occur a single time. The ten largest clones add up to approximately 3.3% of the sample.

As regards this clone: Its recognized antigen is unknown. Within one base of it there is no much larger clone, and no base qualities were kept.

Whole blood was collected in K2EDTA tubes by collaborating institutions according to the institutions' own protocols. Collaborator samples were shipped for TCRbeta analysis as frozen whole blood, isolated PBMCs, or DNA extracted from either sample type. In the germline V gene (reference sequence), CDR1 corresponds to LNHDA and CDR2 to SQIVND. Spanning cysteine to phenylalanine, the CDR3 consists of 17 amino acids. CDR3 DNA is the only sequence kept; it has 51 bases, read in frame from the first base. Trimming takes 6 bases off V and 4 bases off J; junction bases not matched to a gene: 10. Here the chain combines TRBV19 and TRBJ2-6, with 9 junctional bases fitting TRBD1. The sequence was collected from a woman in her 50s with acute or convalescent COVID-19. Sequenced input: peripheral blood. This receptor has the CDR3 CASRGTGRGDGANVLTF. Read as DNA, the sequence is TGTGCCAGTAGGGGGACAGGGCGCGGTGACGGGGCCAACGTCCTGACTTTC. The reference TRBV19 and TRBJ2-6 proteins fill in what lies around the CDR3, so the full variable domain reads DGGITQSPKYLFRKEGQNVTLSCEQNLNHDAMYWYRQDPGQGLRLIYYSQIVNDFQKGDIAEGYSVSREKKESFPLTVTSAQKNPTAFYLCASRGTGRGDGANVLTFGAGSRLTVL.